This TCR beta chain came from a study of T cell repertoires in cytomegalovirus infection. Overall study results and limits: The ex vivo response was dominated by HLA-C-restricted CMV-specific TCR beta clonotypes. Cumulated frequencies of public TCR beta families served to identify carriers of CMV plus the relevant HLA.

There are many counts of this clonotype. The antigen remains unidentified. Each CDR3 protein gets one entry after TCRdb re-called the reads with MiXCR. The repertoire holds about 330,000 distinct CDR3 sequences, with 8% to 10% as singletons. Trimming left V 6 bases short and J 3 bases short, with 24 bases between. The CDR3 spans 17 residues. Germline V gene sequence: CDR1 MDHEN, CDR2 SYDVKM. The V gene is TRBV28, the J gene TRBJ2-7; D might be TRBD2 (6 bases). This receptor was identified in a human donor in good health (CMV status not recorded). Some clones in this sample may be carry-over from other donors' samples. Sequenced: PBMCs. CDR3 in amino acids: CASSRINPVRRVYEQYF. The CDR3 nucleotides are TGTGCCAGCAGCCGAATCAACCCGGTACGGAGGGTCTACGAGCAGTACTTC.